This record concerns one T cell receptor (beta chain) sequence. Its binding antigen is unknown. Qualities for individual bases were not recorded, and no much larger clone is one base off. This entry is derived from a study of shared clonotypes between healthy human individuals (dated by TCRdb to about 2020). Regarding the research as a whole: The cohort comprised a couple of women and a few men aged 18 to 49 years. To estimate repertoire size and how much clonotype sharing occurs between individuals, the study deeply sequenced the blood TCR repertoires of about 5 healthy adults. Different laboratories and diverse techniques were used to prepare libraries and sequence TCR repertoires, to increase sequencing depth and limit assay-specific biases. Leukapheresis yielded between about 0.9 and 9 billion PBMCs per donor.

Overall study outcomes, separate from this receptor: The genetic and exposure-history diversity represented was limited by the small number of donors. Pairwise subsampling led to the expectation that sequencing depth would affect the degree of clonotype sharing among donors. Only blood was sampled, and tissue TCR repertoires likely differ from those in blood.

The junction carries 8 bases between V and J, which are trimmed by 4 bases and 5 bases respectively. CDR1 and CDR2 are read off the germline V gene as ENHRY and SYGVKD. Including the terminal cysteine and phenylalanine, the CDR3 comprises 12 residues. Only the CDR3 DNA stays, 36 bases, in frame from base 1. The donors were healthy, HIV-negative adults who had no recently reported acute infections or vaccinations. Every donor was a Caucasian adult residing in Nashville, Tennessee, USA. For unsorted samples, about 90 million PBMCs were counted and genomic DNA was extracted with the QIAamp DNA Blood Mini kit. Blood was collected by leukapheresis, and PBMCs were isolated by Ficoll-Histopaque density gradient centrifugation and then cryopreserved in liquid nitrogen vapor phase. TCR CDR3 regions were amplified from genomic DNA by multiplex PCR using the deep immunoSEQ assay. Extracted genomic DNA from each cell subset was spread evenly across all wells of several immunoSEQ 96-well plates, with each plate serving as a replicate. For unsorted PBMC, each replicate PCR was loaded with about 270 ng genomic DNA, equivalent to some 27,000 T cell genomes. Unsorted PBMC genomic DNA was sequenced across ten immunoSEQ deep assay plates. Purified libraries were measured with a Qubit 3.0 fluorometer, size-checked on a Bioanalyzer 2100, and measured again with the KAPA Library Quantification kit. A separate single-read 150-cycle Illumina NextSeq 550 flow cell was used to sequence each immunoSEQ 96-well plate. The original methods were these. Because the immunoSEQ output included only junctional sequences and no quality scores, the filtering could not be the same as the filtering used for full-length reads. To assign V/J genes and CDR3, sequences were annotated using PyIR, a Python wrapper for IgBLAST v1.9, with IMGT germline references. Reads with weak V/J assignments (E-value above 1e-6), missing CDR3, stop codons, out-of-frame junctions, or ambiguous translated residues were removed. A V3J clonotype was defined by an identical inferred V gene, J gene, and CDR3 amino acid sequence. To compute the percentage overlap between repertoires, the number of shared unique clonotypes was divided by the size of the smaller repertoire. RTK rarefaction, the Chao1 estimator, and Recon v2.1 estimates of unobserved clonotypes were used to assess repertoire richness. Sourced from immuneACCESS, this table was stored by TCRdb with only in-frame sequences that have V and J called. A share of the clones is absent; for the studies checked, an unresolved V gene accounts for under half, and the remainder has no known explanation. Clone size and V and J calls were adopted from that table, with D and trimming inferred from the DNA. This sample gives fewer than 650,000 clones in total; around 80% of them show up just once. 12% of the sample is taken by the ten largest.

The rearrangement combines TRBV10-3 with TRBJ1-2; the D gene is not confidently resolved. Sequencing was performed on PBMCs. This clonotype originated in a woman aged 40 to 50 in good health. Some clones in this sample may be carry-over from other donors' samples. The nucleotide sequence is given as TGTGCCATCAGTGCCCAGGAATATGGCTACACCTTC. The translation is CAISAQEYGYTF.